The 27 T cell receptor beta chains listed next were all sequenced from one sample in a study of control samples from healthy donors and cancer patients. Profiled with immunoSEQ multiplex PCR; TCRdb holds only in-frame clones, not every one. The sample has fewer than 300,000 clones; almost 85% are singletons. What was sequenced was PBMCs. The receptor set was obtained from an older woman with lung cancer.

CDR3 protein: CASRTGQESSYEQYF. CDR3 nucleotide sequence: TGTGCCAGCAGAACGGGACAGGAGAGCTCCTACGAGCAGTACTTC. The chain has TRBV6-5 and TRBJ2-7, with 8 nucleotides matching TRBD1. Unmatched junction bases numbered 7, after V lost 6 bases and J lost 0 bases. CDR1 is MNHEY, CDR2 SVGAGI, per germline. CDR3 size: 15 residues.

The chain has TRBV30 and TRBJ1-4; 10 bases are shared with TRBD1. The germline V gene has CDR1 GTSNPN and CDR2 SVGIG (reference sequence). CDR3 length: 17 residues. The junction had 15 bases not matched to a gene; V was cut back by 3 bases and J by 8 bases. The CDR3 DNA sequence: TGTGCCTGGAGGGGGGGGACAGGGGCCTCGTCGGGAGAAAAACTGTTTTTT. This gives the protein CAWRGGTGASSGEKLFF.

The V and J genes are TRBV5-1 and TRBJ2-2; TRBD2 is a possible D gene (5 bases). The germline gives CDR1 SGHRS, CDR2 YFSETQ. This CDR3 region has 18 residues. The V end was cut by 1 base, the J end by 3 bases, with 19 bases between. CDR3 residues: CASSLLPLGREDTGELFF. The CDR3 nucleotides are TGCGCCAGCAGCTTGCTCCCTTTGGGGAGAGAGGACACCGGGGAGCTGTTTTTT.

V and J are TRBV5-1 and TRBJ2-3; the D gene is possibly TRBD2 (5 bases). This CDR3 has 14 amino acids. From germline, CDR1 is SGHRS and CDR2 YFSETQ. The V gene lost 5 bases and the J gene lost 0 bases, with 10 bases spanning the gap. CDR3 in DNA: TGCGCCAGCAGGAGGGAGCAGAGCACAGATACGCAGTATTTT. This gives the protein CASRREQSTDTQYF. The full variable domain, rest sourced from reference TRBV5-1 and TRBJ2-3, is KAGVTQTPRYLIKTRGQQVTLSCSPISGHRSVSWYQQTPGQGLQFLFEYFSETQRNKGNFPGRFSGRQFSNSRSEMNVSTLELGDSALYLCASRREQSTDTQYFGPGTRLTVL.

The chain carries TRBV11-2 and TRBJ2-2; possibly TRBD1 for D (5 bases). CDR1 is SGHAT and CDR2 is FQNNGV in the germline V gene. The V end was cut by 1 base, the J end by 0 bases, with 6 bases between. This CDR3 is built from 15 residues. DNA of the CDR3: TGTGCCAGCAGCTTAGGGACAACGAACACCGGGGAGCTGTTTTTT. This gives the protein CASSLGTTNTGELFF. The full variable domain, rest sourced from reference TRBV11-2 and TRBJ2-2, is EAGVAQSPRYKIIEKRQSVAFWCNPISGHATLYWYQQILGQGPKLLIQFQNNGVVDDSQLPKDRFSAERLKGVDSTLKIQPAKLEDSAVYLCASSLGTTNTGELFFGEGSRLTVL.

The chain joins TRBV6-2 or TRBV6-3 to TRBJ2-5, with 16 bases fitting TRBD2. The V and J ends lost 3 bases and 5 bases, in that order; junction bases with no gene match: 9. This CDR3 region has 18 residues. Germline V CDR1 and CDR2: MNHEY, SVGEGT. The chain's CDR3 is CASSYTPGLAGGPETQYF. DNA for the CDR3: TGTGCCAGCAGTTATACACCGGGACTAGCGGGGGGGCCGGAGACCCAGTACTTC.

The chain couples TRBV7-3 to TRBJ2-2, with 8 bases that match TRBD1. V lost 5 bases, J lost 0 bases, and 5 bases stayed unmatched. The CDR3 sequence is 16 residues long. Germline V gene data show CDR1 as SGHTA and CDR2 as FQGTGA. CDR3 in DNA: TGTGCCAGCAGCCAAGCGACAGGGGCGAACACCGGGGAGCTGTTTTTT. Protein sequence: CASSQATGANTGELFF.

The chain joins TRBV28 to TRBJ1-2; possibly TRBD1 for D (5 bases). With 6 bases removed from V and 4 bases from J, the gap between germline ends came to 18 bases. The germline gives CDR1 MDHEN, CDR2 SYDVKM. This CDR3 spans 15 amino acids. CDR3 protein: CASRKPQGWLYGYTF. CDR3 sequence (DNA): TGTGCCAGCAGAAAACCTCAGGGCTGGCTCTATGGCTACACCTTC.

The chain uses TRBV27 and TRBJ1-5; D unclear. The germline V gene encodes CDR1 MNHEY and CDR2 SMNVEV (reference sequence). This CDR3 spans 13 amino acids. Trimming took off 5 bases at V and 4 bases at J, with 9 bases between the two ends. This chain's CDR3 is CASSQRENQPQHF. As DNA, the CDR3 is TGTGCCAGCAGTCAACGGGAAAATCAGCCCCAGCATTTT.

The rearrangement links TRBV18 to TRBJ2-6; D gene unclear. V lost 1 base and J lost 0, with 7 bases in between. The germline V gene encodes CDR1 KGHSH and CDR2 LQKENI. The CDR3 runs 16 residues. The CDR3 nucleotides read TGTGCCAGCTCACCACGTAGCCTCTCTGGGGCCAACGTCCTGACTTTC. Its translation is CASSPRSLSGANVLTF. Using reference TRBV18 and TRBJ2-6 for the parts outside the CDR3, the full variable domain is NAGVMQNPRHLVRRRGQEARLRCSPMKGHSHVYWYRQLPEEGLKFMVYLQKENIIDESGMPKERFSAEFPKEGPSILRIQQVVRGDSAAYFCASSPRSLSGANVLTFGAGSRLTVL.

The rearrangement joins TRBV18 to TRBJ1-2, with D maybe TRBD1 (5 bases). Per germline, CDR1 KGHSH and CDR2 LQKENI. CDR3 length: 17 amino acids. Trimming left V 3 bases short and J 4 bases short, with 21 bases between. The CDR3 loop reads CASSPQSSGTTVYGYTF. CDR3 nucleotides: TGTGCCAGCTCACCCCAAAGCTCCGGGACGACGGTCTATGGCTACACCTTC.

This clone was seen a handful of times. Other DNA sequences in the same sample also yield this CDR3. This chain links TRBV29-1 with TRBJ1-1; D is uncertain. The V end was cut by 4 bases, the J end by 4 bases, with 4 bases between. In germline, CDR1 is SQVTM, CDR2 ANQGSEA. The CDR3 runs 10 residues. The CDR3 DNA is TGCAGCGTTGTTTCCACTGAAGCTTTCTTT. Protein product: CSVVSTEAFF.

The count of this clone is one. The genes are TRBV27 and TRBJ1-6; 10 bases align to TRBD1. This CDR3 has 14 residues. J lost 7 bases, V lost 5 bases, and 2 bases had no gene match. Germline V gene lookup returns CDR1 MNHEY and CDR2 SMNVEV (reference sequence). Here the CDR3 reads CASSRQGANSPLHF. DNA for the CDR3: TGTGCCAGCAGTCGACAGGGGGCGAATTCACCCCTCCACTTT.

The rearrangement uses TRBV7-9 and TRBJ1-4; 12 bases map to TRBD1. CDR1 and CDR2 (germline): SEHNR, FQNEAQ (reference sequence). The ends lost 5 bases at V and 8 bases at J; junction bases unmatched: 3. The CDR3 sequence is 14 residues long. The CDR3: CASSGTGGEEKLFF. CDR3 DNA sequence: TGTGCCAGCAGCGGGACAGGGGGCGAAGAAAAACTGTTTTTT.

V and J are TRBV19 and TRBJ1-5; 9 nucleotides match TRBD1. This CDR3 comprises 16 residues. V gave up 5 bases and J gave up 0 bases; unmatched junction bases: 5. The germline gives CDR1 LNHDA, CDR2 SQIVND (reference sequence). CDR3 nucleotide sequence: TGTGCCAGTAGTCCCTGGACAGGGGCTAGCAATCAGCCCCAGCATTTT. It specifies CASSPWTGASNQPQHF.

The chain joins TRBV4-2 to TRBJ2-3; no reliable D call. The V gene lost 0 bases and the J gene lost 0 bases, with 10 bases spanning the gap. Looked up from germline, CDR1 is LGHNA and CDR2 is YNFKEQ. CDR3 size: 16 residues. CDR3 coding DNA: TGTGCCAGCAGCCAAGACCGTTCCTCTAGCACAGATACGCAGTATTTT. Encoded protein: CASSQDRSSSTDTQYF.

V gene TRBV6-5 combines with J gene TRBJ2-7, with no clear D. Trimming removed 7 bases at V and 5 bases at J, with 9 bases between. The CDR3 runs to 11 residues. CDR1 is MNHEY, CDR2 SVGAGI, per germline. CDR3 coding DNA: TGTGCCAGCAAGGGTGGGAACGAGCAGTACTTC. Translating gives CASKGGNEQYF.

This clone showed up many times. The V call is TRBV29-1, the J call TRBJ1-1; perhaps TRBD1 as D (6 bases). The CDR3 extends over 13 amino acids. With 6 bases removed from V and 6 bases from J, the gap between germline ends came to 17 bases. CDR1 is SQVTM and CDR2 is ANQGSEA in the germline V gene. The CDR3 sequence is CSVGTTLSPEAFF. In DNA form, the CDR3 reads TGCAGCGTAGGGACAACCCTCTCCCCTGAAGCTTTCTTT.

The chain recombines TRBV5-5 with TRBJ2-7, with 8 bases lining up with TRBD1. Germline V gene lookup returns CDR1 SGHKS and CDR2 YYEKEE (reference sequence). This CDR3 is 13 amino acids long. J gave up 4 bases and V 2 bases, and 2 bases lay outside the gene matches. CDR3 amino acids: CASSLQGEYEQYF. CDR3 coding DNA: TGTGCCAGCAGCTTACAGGGGGAGTACGAGCAGTACTTC.

This clone has just one count. The genes are TRBV2 and TRBJ2-2; 7 nucleotides agree with TRBD1. The CDR3 is 15 amino acids. V trimming: 8 bases; J trimming: 6 bases; junction bases outside the gene matches: 12. Germline-derived CDR1 and CDR2 are SNHLY and FYNNEI. The CDR3 is CASSRGQGSSGELFF. Written as DNA, the CDR3 is TGTGCCAGCTCAAGGGGGCAGGGAAGTTCCGGGGAGCTGTTTTTT.

The chain uses TRBV5-1 and TRBJ2-4, with 10 positions matching TRBD1. After removal of 4 bases from V and 1 base from J, the junction contained 5 bases not matched to a gene. Germline values: CDR1 SGHRS, CDR2 YFSETQ. CDR3 length: 16 residues. CDR3 amino acids: CASSPGTGAAKNIQYF. CDR3 nucleotides: TGCGCCAGCAGCCCAGGGACAGGGGCGGCCAAAAACATTCAGTACTTC.

The chain combines TRBV5-1 with TRBJ2-2; 7 positions agree with TRBD2. This CDR3 region has 14 residues. With 5 bases clipped from V and 5 bases from J, the junction kept 6 bases outside the gene matches. CDR1 and CDR2 (germline): SGHRS, YFSETQ. DNA for the CDR3: TGCGCCAGCAGTGCTGCGGGAGAGACCGGGGAGCTGTTTTTT. Protein sequence: CASSAAGETGELFF.

This clone was recorded only once. This chain connects TRBV4-1 to TRBJ2-7, with TRBD2 as a possible D gene (6 bases). Trimming took off 2 bases at V and 2 bases at J, with 16 bases between the two ends. CDR3 length: 16 amino acids. Per the germline V gene, CDR1 is MGHRA and CDR2 is YSYEKL. The CDR3: CASSQISGTYTYEQYF. The CDR3 region has the DNA TGCGCCAGCAGCCAAATCTCCGGGACTTACACCTACGAGCAGTACTTC.

This clone was observed a single time. The chain links TRBV3-1 (or the pseudogene TRBV3-2) to TRBJ1-1, with D uncertain. CDR3 size: 14 residues. V lost 3 bases and J lost 0, with 8 bases in between. Looked up from germline, CDR1 is LGHDT and CDR2 is YNNKEL (reference sequence). As DNA, the CDR3 is TGTGCCAGCAGCCAGGGTGTAATGAACACTGAAGCTTTCTTT. Protein sequence: CASSQGVMNTEAFF.

The genes are TRBV27 and TRBJ2-5; D is possibly TRBD2 (5 bases). The germline V and J ends were trimmed by 2 bases and 0 bases, with 7 bases remaining between them. Per germline, CDR1 MNHEY and CDR2 SMNVEV (reference sequence). The CDR3 is 14 amino acids. CDR3 sequence reads: CASSLAGNQETQYF. CDR3 DNA: TGTGCCAGCAGTTTAGCCGGGAACCAAGAGACCCAGTACTTC.

The chain's CDR3 is CASSEGQGRTEAFF. DNA for the CDR3: TGCGCCAGCAGTGAAGGACAGGGTCGGACTGAAGCTTTCTTT. The chain has TRBV10-1 and TRBJ1-1; 8 nucleotides match TRBD1. Germline lookup yields CDR1 WNHNN and CDR2 SYGVQD (reference sequence). The ends lost 3 bases at V and 5 bases at J; junction bases unmatched: 5. The CDR3 has 14 amino acids.

This clone has just a few counts. The J gene is TRBJ1-5, the V gene TRBV24-1; D not certain. V dropped 3 bases and J dropped 4 bases, with 12 bases sitting between them. Germline V gene data show CDR1 as KGHDR and CDR2 as SFDVKD. The CDR3 loop spans 15 amino acids. Here the CDR3 reads CATSDGQRDNQPQHF. The DNA for the CDR3 is TGTGCCACCAGTGATGGTCAGAGAGATAATCAGCCCCAGCATTTT.